The TCR beta chain under discussion was sequenced for a study of cytomegalovirus exposure and HLA in healthy donors (dated 2017 in TCRdb). Regarding the research as a whole: An earlier analysis of 550 to 700 of the donors reported approximately 300 Gb of sequence data and about 100 million unique TCR beta sequences from 190 million or so T cells. Approximately 310 gigabases of sequencing data and approximately 85 million unique TCR sequences were included in an early release covering about 700 HLA-typed donors. Among the 398 genotyped donors, approximately 77% belonged to the genetic ancestry cluster associated with self-reported Caucasian donors. The study aimed to test whether signatures of past pathogen exposure could be identified by cataloging public T cell receptors. The study used immunosequencing to profile the T cell repertoires of several hundred subjects and linked those repertoires to cytomegalovirus serostatus. In addition to the first cohort of 666 subjects, a separate validation cohort of 120 different subjects was used. To predict cytomegalovirus infection status, the study combined high-throughput TCR immunosequencing, statistical association of individual TCRs with disease status, and machine learning. In a later analysis, previously published TCR beta repertoires from 666 donors were re-analyzed and high-resolution HLA genotyping was added so that TCR occurrence patterns could be studied. Rather than drawing on any new phenotypic data, the later analysis identified candidate immune exposures from TCR beta sequences and the way those sequences occurred across donors. An earlier analysis of several hundred of the donors used high-throughput TCR beta sequencing to judge whether each TCR beta V gene segment behaved as functional or pseudogenic. Donor age, sex, ethnicity and CMV serostatus were compiled together with the repertoire data. A later genetic analysis took genome-wide SNP genotypes for about 55% of the 666 donors and used that subset as a discovery cohort. All discovery cohort repertoires had been generated using a single sequencing platform. HLA typing covered class I and class II loci at four-digit resolution. Typing coverage differed by locus: A, B, C, DRB1 and DQB1 were typed in roughly 620-640 donors, DQA1 in about 510, DPA1 in some 610, and DPB1 in approximately 450. Roughly five DR-DQ haplotypes were treated as single units for association and clustering because of strong linkage in the cohort. Among some 410 genotyped donors of the cohort, an average of about 240,000 unique TCR beta nucleotide sequences were sequenced per donor, around 18% of them non-productive.

The cohort was made up of about 610 healthy bone marrow donors. At the time of sampling, every cohort member was nominally healthy, though immune exposures that went unrecorded were likely present. The donor was CMV seropositive and was included in the group of 250 to 350 seropositive cohort members. Every donor gave a peripheral blood sample, and the peripheral blood mononuclear cells from that sample were used for TCR beta sequencing. The Qiagen DNeasy Blood Extraction Kit was used to extract genomic DNA from the blood cell samples. Study-wide findings and limitations: An earlier analysis of roughly 570 of the donors showed that most TCR beta V segments appeared in productive rearrangements either about 90% or about 30% of the time, which broadly matched IMGT annotations. According to a later analysis, parvovirus B19, influenza, CMV and Epstein-Barr virus appeared linked to several top co-occurrence clusters. A later genetic analysis reported fewer N-insertions in productive TCRs among donors in an Asian-associated ancestry cluster than the roughly 620-donor mean. HLA typing was unavailable for some donors at each locus, so association tests used only the typed subset. Because the 87-base-pair reads could not distinguish some IMGT-functional V segments, including TRBV6-2 and TRBV6-3, those segments were excluded. Most CMV-associated TCR beta chains appeared to be HLA-restricted in a later analysis, and the HLA associations seemed to be driven largely by CMV exposure. Correlated functional status among segregating V segments might reflect linkage disequilibrium, but an unknown experimental factor could not be ruled out. In the study, approximately 150 TCR beta chains were listed as associated with cytomegalovirus. In a later analysis, 16,951 TCR beta sequences were associated with specific HLA alleles at a false discovery rate of 0.05. The classifier was reported to diagnose cytomegalovirus status with high specificity and sensitivity in both the original cohort and the validation cohort. A later genetic analysis associated a missense DCLRE1C variant with V-gene and J-gene trimming of TCR beta chains, and an independent cohort replicated the association. A cluster of highly shared sequence variants was judged likely to represent a technical artifact of the sequencing pipeline. When HLA alleles, especially DR and DQ, strongly co-occurred, TCR associations were difficult to assign to individual alleles. The presence/absence analyses assumed that sequencing depth was roughly uniform across donors, and that assumption may not be true. In a later analysis, the rate of TCR association differed among HLA loci, with DRB1 alleles having the most associated TCRs and HLA-C alleles having the fewest. The cohort was sequenced for TCR beta chains only, and without alpha or paired-chain data the features that could be detected were limited. Compared with equally common non-associated chains, HLA-associated TCR beta chains in a later analysis were more clonally expanded and had lower generation probabilities. According to the authors, the approach could potentially be generalized to other disease states and immunological phenotypes. A further reported finding was that TCR beta sequences accurately predicted the HLA-A and HLA-B alleles for most subjects in the first cohort. Because counts were too low, 15 or so rarely observed V segments, including chromosome 9 orphons, were excluded from the earlier analysis of some 540 of the donors. Immune exposure information for the cohort was limited to CMV serostatus. While some public TCRs were present in many individuals, most TCR sequences turned up only very rarely across donors. In vitro tests confirmed that a few of the cytomegalovirus-associated TCR beta chains recognize cytomegalovirus antigens.

The germline V gene (reference sequence) gives CDR1 as SGHKS and CDR2 as YYEKEE. Its CDR3 holds 15 amino acids, cysteine through phenylalanine. The read is trimmed to its CDR3 DNA, 45 bases read in frame from base 1. V is reduced by 0 bases and J by 2 bases, leaving a spacing of 11 bases between them. The library was built by means of the immunoSEQ multiplex PCR assay. The multiplex PCR relied on a mix of 60 forward primers for TCR Vbeta segments and 13 reverse primers for TCR Jbeta segments. The CDR3 region of rearranged TCR beta genes was amplified from genomic DNA by a multiplex PCR assay. Amplified TCR beta libraries were sequenced as 87-base-pair reads on the Illumina HiSeq System. Under the source paper's analysis protocol: In a later analysis, tens of millions of unique TCR beta chains were counted across the 650 to 700 repertoires, and roughly 11 million of these chains were shared by at least two donors. A nearest-neighbor algorithm error-corrected the raw reads and collapsed the reads into unique sequences, merging closely related sequences to remove PCR and sequencing errors. V, D and J gene segments were assigned by aligning CDR3 sequences to IMGT reference sequences. For a sequence to be retained, a match of at least six nucleotides was required to both a V gene segment and a J gene segment. A rearrangement was called productive if the CDR3 had no stop codons and remained in frame with V and J, and every other rearrangement was called non-productive. Following IMGT convention, CDR3 was defined as the stretch from the second conserved V-encoded cysteine to the conserved J-encoded phenylalanine. The earlier analysis of approximately 500 of the donors excluded sequences that lacked an unambiguous match to a single V gene segment. An earlier analysis of a few hundred of the donors called V segments functional above 56.7% productive rearrangements and segregating when the between-donor standard deviation exceeded 5%. To diagnose cytomegalovirus status from the catalog of TCR beta chain sequences, a statistical classification framework was built. In a later analysis, V and J genes were assigned by comparing TCR nucleotide sequences against IMGT/GENE-DB human TR gene sequences. A later analysis assigned CDR3 sequences and most-parsimonious VDJ recombination scenarios with the TCRdist pipeline. In a later analysis, each TCR beta chain was defined by its CDR3 amino acid sequence together with its V-gene family, and reads lacking a unique V-gene family were excluded. In a later analysis, fewer than 650 highly shared, low-generation-probability nucleotide sequences were removed to address suspected cross-contamination and a sequencing artifact. A later analysis calculated a clonal expansion index for each public chain from normalized within-repertoire ranks of inferred template counts. Generation probabilities in a later analysis came from a VDJ recombination model fitted to out-of-frame rearrangements, and those results were checked against IGoR. In a later analysis, hypergeometric tests were used to score TCR-TCR, TCR-HLA and TCR-CMV co-occurrence, with a repertoire-size bias correction applied to TCR pairs. To estimate false discovery rates, a later analysis permuted the HLA or CMV assignments 20 times. In a later analysis, co-occurring TCRs were grouped using DBSCAN, with TCRdist sequence similarity added in when clustering inside HLA-allele-positive subsets. Co-occurrence clustering excluded repertoires with fewer than 30,000 or more than 120,000 public chains, plus five with anomalous nucleotide sharing. In TCRdb, the immuneACCESS table is reduced to in-frame sequences with V and J assigned. These tables do not hold every clone; where another copy was compared, an unresolved V gene accounts for under half, and the others remain unexplained. For V, J and clone size, that table is used; D and trimming come from the DNA. The sample table gives about 210,000 clones. The ten top clones hold less than 1% of the sample.

Details on this clone: It has no known antigen specificity.

The TCR was taken from a woman in her twenties or thirties in good health and CMV-seropositive. This receptor chain uses TRBV5-5 and TRBJ1-2; TRBD1 is a weak D gene call, 5 bases matching. Sequencing was performed on PBMCs. In nucleotide form, the sequence is TGTGCCAGCAGCTTGGTGGGGCAGCCGAACTATGGCTACACCTTC. It translates as CASSLVGQPNYGYTF.